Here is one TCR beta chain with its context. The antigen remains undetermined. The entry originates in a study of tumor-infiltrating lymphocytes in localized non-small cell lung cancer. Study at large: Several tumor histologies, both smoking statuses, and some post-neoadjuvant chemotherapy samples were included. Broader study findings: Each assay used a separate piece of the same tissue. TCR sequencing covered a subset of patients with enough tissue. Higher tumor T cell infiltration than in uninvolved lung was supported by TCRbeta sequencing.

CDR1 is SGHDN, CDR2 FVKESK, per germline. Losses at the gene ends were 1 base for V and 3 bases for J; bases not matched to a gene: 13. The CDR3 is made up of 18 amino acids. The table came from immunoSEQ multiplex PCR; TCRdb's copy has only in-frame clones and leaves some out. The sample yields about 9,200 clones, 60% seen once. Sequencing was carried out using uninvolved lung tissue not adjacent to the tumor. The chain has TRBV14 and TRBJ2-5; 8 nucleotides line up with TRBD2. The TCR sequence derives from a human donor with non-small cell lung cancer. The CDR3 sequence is CASSQAGGTTKGEETQYF. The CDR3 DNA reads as TGTGCCAGCAGCCAAGCGGGGGGGACTACTAAGGGGGAAGAGACCCAGTACTTC. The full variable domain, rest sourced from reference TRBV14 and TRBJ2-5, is EAGVTQFPSHSVIEKGQTVTLRCDPISGHDNLYWYRRVMGKEIKFLLHFVKESKQDESGMPNNRFLAERTGGTYSTLKVQPAELEDSGVYFCASSQAGGTTKGEETQYFGPGTRLLVL.